The 11 T cell receptor beta chains given below trace back to one sample, sequenced in a study of cytomegalovirus exposure and HLA in healthy donors. 13 Jbeta primers and 60 Vbeta primers were used for the PCR. The repertoire was sequenced with immunoSEQ multiplex PCR; TCRdb's copy has only in-frame clones and lacks some. The table records more than 70,000 clones, over 60% of them present only once. The sequenced material came from PBMCs. The receptor set was obtained from a man aged 40-50 years in good health and CMV-seropositive.

This clone was counted a few times. The chain uses TRBV5-6 and TRBJ1-2; D is unresolved. Germline loops: CDR1 SGHDT, CDR2 YYEEEE. The CDR3 loop spans 16 amino acids. Trimming took off 0 bases at V and 8 bases at J, with 20 bases between the two ends. CDR3 loop: CASSLDHEPDSLGYTF. CDR3 nucleotide sequence: TGTGCCAGCAGCTTGGACCATGAACCGGACTCGTTGGGCTACACCTTC.

The V gene is TRBV2, the J gene TRBJ2-2; TRBD1 matches at 10 bases. V shed 8 bases and J 1 base; nucleotides not matched to a gene: 1. This CDR3 contains 14 residues. Germline-derived CDR1 and CDR2 are SNHLY and FYNNEI. This CDR3 reads CASGTGVNTGELFF. The DNA for the CDR3 is TGTGCCAGCGGGACAGGGGTGAACACCGGGGAGCTGTTTTTT.

This clone was seen more than once but under ten times. The CDR3 DNA follows: TGTGCCAGCAGCTTAGAGCGTACTAGCGGGACCACCCACGAGCAGTACTTC. Amino acids: CASSLERTSGTTHEQYF. This rearrangement joins TRBV7-2 to TRBJ2-7, with TRBD2 identical over 10 bases. V shed 1 base, J shed 5 bases, and the junction held 11 bases outside the gene matches. There are 17 residues in the CDR3. Germline assignment: CDR1 SGHTA and CDR2 FQGNSA.

In DNA form, the CDR3 reads TGCAGCGTTGGGGTAGGGGAATCCTACGAGCAGTACTTC. Residues: CSVGVGESYEQYF. The rearrangement joins TRBV29-1 to TRBJ2-7, with a weak D call TRBD1 (5 bases). Germline values: CDR1 SQVTM, CDR2 ANQGSEA. The CDR3 contains 13 residues. The germline V and J ends were trimmed by 4 bases and 1 base, with 11 bases remaining between them.

In its sample, this clone was seen a few times. This chain links TRBV10-3 with TRBJ2-7; TRBD2 matches 9 bases. From germline, CDR1 is ENHRY and CDR2 SYGVKD. V was pared by 7 bases and J by 5 bases, with 6 bases of the junction left unmatched. The CDR3 has 13 residues. CDR3 region: CAITAGGRDEQYF. The CDR3 DNA sequence: TGTGCCATCACGGCGGGGGGGCGGGACGAGCAGTACTTC.

This chain links TRBV5-1 with TRBJ2-7; TRBD2 aligns across 12 bases. The CDR3 is 15 residues long. Germline assignment: CDR1 SGHRS and CDR2 YFSETQ. After removal of 4 bases from V and 2 bases from J, the junction contained 4 bases not matched to a gene. CDR3: CASSERTSGTYEQYF. In DNA, the CDR3 is TGCGCCAGCAGCGAACGGACTAGCGGGACCTACGAGCAGTACTTC.

This clone was observed a single time. The genes are TRBV5-6 and TRBJ2-3, with D possibly TRBD2 on 6 matching bases. The CDR3 spans 15 residues. In germline, CDR1 is SGHDT, CDR2 YYEEEE. The ends were cut back, 4 bases at V and 3 bases at J, with 15 bases in the middle. The chain's CDR3 is CASSNWGVETDTQYF. The CDR3 nucleotides are TGTGCCAGCAGCAACTGGGGGGTAGAGACAGATACGCAGTATTTT.

This clone was seen a few times. V usage is TRBV7-9 and J usage is TRBJ2-3; TRBD1 aligns across 7 bases. This CDR3 comprises 17 residues. Looked up from germline, CDR1 is SEHNR and CDR2 is FQNEAQ (reference sequence). The junction had 9 bases not matched to a gene; V was cut back by 0 bases and J by 3 bases. In nucleotides, the CDR3 is TGTGCCAGCAGCTTAGCACAGACAGGGCTGATTACAGATACGCAGTATTTT. Translation: CASSLAQTGLITDTQYF. The variable domain in full, completed from reference TRBV7-9 and TRBJ2-3, reads DTGVSQNPRHKITKRGQNVTFRCDPISEHNRLYWYRQTLGQGPEFLTYFQNEAQLEKSRLLSDRFSAERPKGSFSTLEIQRTEQGDSAMYLCASSLAQTGLITDTQYFGPGTRLTVL.

A few counts support this clone. The chain's CDR3 is CASRILRDTNSYNEQFF. CDR3 DNA sequence: TGTGCCAGCAGGATACTCCGGGACACCAACTCCTACAATGAGCAGTTCTTC. The V and J genes are TRBV5-8 and TRBJ2-1; possibly TRBD1 for D (6 bases). The ends were cut back, 5 bases at V and 0 bases at J, with 18 bases in the middle. From germline, CDR1 is SGHTS and CDR2 YDEGEE. The length of the CDR3 is 17 residues.

As concerns this clone: Other DNA sequences in the same sample also yield this CDR3. The CDR3 DNA reads TGCGCCAGCAGCTTCCAGGGGGAGACTGAAGCTTTCTTT. Translation gives CASSFQGETEAFF. This chain joins TRBV5-1 and TRBJ1-1; 7 positions match TRBD1. CDR3 length equals 13 residues. Germline V gene sequence: CDR1 SGHRS, CDR2 YFSETQ. After removal of 2 bases from V and 5 bases from J, the junction contained 3 bases not matched to a gene.

The V call is TRBV15, the J call TRBJ2-7; 8 positions agree with TRBD2. The germline CDR1 and CDR2 sequences are LNHNV and YYDKDF (reference sequence). After removal of 0 bases from V and 5 bases from J, the junction contained 6 bases not matched to a gene. This CDR3 has 15 residues. For the CDR3, the DNA is TGTGCCACCAGCAGAGATCGGCGGGGGGCCAACGAGCAGTACTTC. This translates into CATSRDRRGANEQYF.